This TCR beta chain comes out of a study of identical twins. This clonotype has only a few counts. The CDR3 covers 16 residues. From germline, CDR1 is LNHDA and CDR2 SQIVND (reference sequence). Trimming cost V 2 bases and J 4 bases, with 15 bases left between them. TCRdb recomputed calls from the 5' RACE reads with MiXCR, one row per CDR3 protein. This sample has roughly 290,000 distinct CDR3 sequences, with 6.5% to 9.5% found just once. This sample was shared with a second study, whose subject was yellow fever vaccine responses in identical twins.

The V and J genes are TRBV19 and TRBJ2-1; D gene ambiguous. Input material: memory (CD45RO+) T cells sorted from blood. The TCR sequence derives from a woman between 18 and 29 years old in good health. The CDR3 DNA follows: TGTGCCAGTAGTATATGGGGAACTAAGCTTTACAATGAGCAGTTCTTC. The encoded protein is CASSIWGTKLYNEQFF. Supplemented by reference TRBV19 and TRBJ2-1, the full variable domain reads DGGITQSPKYLFRKEGQNVTLSCEQNLNHDAMYWYRQDPGQGLRLIYYSQIVNDFQKGDIAEGYSVSREKKESFPLTVTSAQKNPTAFYLCASSIWGTKLYNEQFFGPGTRLTVL.